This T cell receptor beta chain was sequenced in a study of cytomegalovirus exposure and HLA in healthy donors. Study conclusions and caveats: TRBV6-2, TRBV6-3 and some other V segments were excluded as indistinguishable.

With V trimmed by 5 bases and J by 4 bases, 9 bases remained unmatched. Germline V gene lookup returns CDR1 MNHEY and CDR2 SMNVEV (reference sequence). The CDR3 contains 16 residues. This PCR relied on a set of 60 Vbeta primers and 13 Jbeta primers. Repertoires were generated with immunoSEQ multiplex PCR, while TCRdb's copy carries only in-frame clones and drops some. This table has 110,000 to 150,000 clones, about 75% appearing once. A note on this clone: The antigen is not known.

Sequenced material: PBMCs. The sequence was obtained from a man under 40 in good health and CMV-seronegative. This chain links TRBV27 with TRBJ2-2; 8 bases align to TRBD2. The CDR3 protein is CASSPRTSWVTGELFF. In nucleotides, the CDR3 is TGTGCCAGCAGTCCAAGGACTAGCTGGGTCACCGGGGAGCTGTTTTTT.